What follows is one T cell receptor (beta chain) and its context. What it binds is not known. V lost 0 bases to trimming and J lost 2 bases, with 6 bases between them. The germline gives CDR1 SGDLS, CDR2 YYNGEE. The CDR3 runs to 14 residues. Here immunoSEQ multiplex PCR was the method, and the copy in TCRdb shows in-frame clones only, minus some. The sample includes roughly 97,000 clones, roughly 90% seen only once; the top ten take around 6%. This entry belongs to a study of OX40 agonist ivuxolimab in advanced cancers. Study information: Of mixed ages from about 20 to 90 and averaging roughly 60 years, the group was almost 85% male.

Points from the study as a whole: Low levels of normalized T-cell clonal expansion also appeared in some nonresponders.

This clonotype was obtained from an adult with an advanced solid tumor such as melanoma, head and neck, liver or kidney cancer. The chain combines TRBV9 with TRBJ1-3; D might be TRBD1 (6 bases). This specimen was CD4+ or CD8+ T cells sorted from blood, taken in a trial of the OX40 agonist ivuxolimab. In DNA, the CDR3 is TGTGCCAGCAGCGTAGCAGGGGCTGGAAACACCATATATTTT. Translated: CASSVAGAGNTIYF.